This TCR beta chain comes out of a study of identical twins. Study results and limitations: Twin-shared out-of-frame alpha sequences showed excess low generation probability. Instead of following the same donors, the conclusions were based on cross-sectional statistical analysis.

One entry per CDR3 protein results from TCRdb running MiXCR on the 5' RACE reads. This repertoire shows hundreds of thousands of distinct CDR3 sequences, roughly 6.6% found once; its top ten account for 1.5% to 2%. A word on this clonotype: Its antigen is not identified.

Germline CDR1 DFQATT, CDR2 SNEGSKA (reference sequence). CDR3 length: 14 amino acids. With V trimmed by 3 bases and J by 6 bases, 6 bases remained unmatched. These data also featured in a second study, about yellow fever vaccine responses in identical twins.

This clonotype originated in a woman in her late teens or twenties in good health. The sample taken for sequencing was PBMCs. V usage is TRBV20-1 and J usage is TRBJ2-1; 9 bases are shared with TRBD2. Written as DNA, the CDR3 is TGCAGTGCTAGGTCGGCGGGGGGGCGCAATGAGCAGTTCTTC. This sequence encodes CSARSAGGRNEQFF.